Detailed here is one T cell receptor (beta chain). What it binds is not known. All patients reached thyroid surgery having received no treatment beforehand. The data were obtained in a study of metastatic and nonmetastatic thyroid tumors. Study-level background: Malignant thyroid and benign thyroid patients provided blood and tumor or nodule tissue whose repertoires were compared.

In the original analysis: The distant-metastasis classifier for papillary thyroid cancer was built from CDR3 differences across clinicopathological groups. TCRdb re-analyzed the PCR reads through MiXCR. The V and J calls follow TCRdb's processing rather than the paper's. Among roughly 8,000 clones, about 31% were seen once, and the ten largest hold 9.5% to 13%. Study results and caveats: According to reports, the diversity of TCR beta was significantly higher in malignant thyroid tumors than in benign nodules, and this held in both blood and tumor samples.

V lost 4 bases to trimming and J lost 7 bases, with 17 bases between them. The CDR3 length is 14 residues. Germline assignment: CDR1 SGHVS and CDR2 FQNEAQ. Sequencing was performed on tumor tissue. This rearrangement joins TRBV7-8 to TRBJ2-7; D gene ambiguous. This clonotype was sampled from a female donor with papillary thyroid cancer or a benign thyroid nodule (not recorded which). Some clones in this sample may be carry-over from other donors' samples. CDR3 residues: CASSSTFGNWEQYF. In DNA, the CDR3 is TGTGCCAGCAGCTCTACCTTCGGAAACTGGGAGCAGTACTTC.